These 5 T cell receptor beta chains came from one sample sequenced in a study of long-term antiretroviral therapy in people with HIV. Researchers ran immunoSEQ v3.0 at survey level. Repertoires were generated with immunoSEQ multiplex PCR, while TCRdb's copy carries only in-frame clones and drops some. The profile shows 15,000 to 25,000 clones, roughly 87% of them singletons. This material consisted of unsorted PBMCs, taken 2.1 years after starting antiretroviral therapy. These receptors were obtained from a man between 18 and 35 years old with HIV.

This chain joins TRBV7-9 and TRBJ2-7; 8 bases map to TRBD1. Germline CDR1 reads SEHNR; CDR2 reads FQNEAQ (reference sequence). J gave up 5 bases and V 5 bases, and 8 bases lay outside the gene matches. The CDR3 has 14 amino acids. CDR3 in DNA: TGTGCCAGCAGCCGAGAGGGACAGGCCCACGAGCAGTACTTC. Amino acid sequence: CASSREGQAHEQYF. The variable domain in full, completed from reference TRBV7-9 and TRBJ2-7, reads DTGVSQNPRHKITKRGQNVTFRCDPISEHNRLYWYRQTLGQGPEFLTYFQNEAQLEKSRLLSDRFSAERPKGSFSTLEIQRTEQGDSAMYLCASSREGQAHEQYFGPGTRLTVT.

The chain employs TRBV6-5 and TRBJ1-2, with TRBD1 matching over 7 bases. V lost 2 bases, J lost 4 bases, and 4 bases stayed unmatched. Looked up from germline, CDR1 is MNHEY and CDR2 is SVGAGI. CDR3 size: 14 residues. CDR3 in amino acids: CASSYAGQTYGYTF. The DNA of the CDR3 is TGTGCCAGCAGTTACGCGGGACAGACCTATGGCTACACCTTC.

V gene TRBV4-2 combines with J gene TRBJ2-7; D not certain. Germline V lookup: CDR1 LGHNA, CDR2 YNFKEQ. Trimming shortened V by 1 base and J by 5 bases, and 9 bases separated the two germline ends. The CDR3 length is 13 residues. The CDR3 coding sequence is TGTGCCAGCAGCCAAGGCGGCATTAACGAGCAGTACTTC. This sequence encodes CASSQGGINEQYF.

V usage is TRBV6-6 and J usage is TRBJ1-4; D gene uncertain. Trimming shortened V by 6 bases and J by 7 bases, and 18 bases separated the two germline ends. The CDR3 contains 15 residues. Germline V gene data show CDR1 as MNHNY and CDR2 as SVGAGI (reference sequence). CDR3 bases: TGTGCCAGCAGGGACCTCATCGGGTTTATTGAAAAACTGTTTTTT. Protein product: CASRDLIGFIEKLFF.

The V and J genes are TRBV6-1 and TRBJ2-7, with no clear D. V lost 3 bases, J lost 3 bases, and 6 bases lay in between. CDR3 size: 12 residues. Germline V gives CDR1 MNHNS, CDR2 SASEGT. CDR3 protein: CASSESVYEQYF. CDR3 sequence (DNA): TGTGCCAGCAGTGAGTCAGTCTACGAGCAGTACTTC.